Below, one T cell receptor beta chain is given with its context. This clonotype was found a few times. Its antigen remains unidentified. Base quality data are lacking; no much larger clone is found one base away. From a lookup of the germline V gene, CDR1 and CDR2 are KGHSH and LQKENI. Relative to germline, V is 3 bases shorter and J is 1 base shorter, with 10 bases between their ends. The CDR3 numbers 14 residues from cysteine through phenylalanine. Kept here is only the CDR3 DNA, which spans 42 bases and is read in frame from base 1. The entry originates in a study of response to subunit inactivated influenza vaccine (dated by TCRdb to between 2018 and 2020). Concerning the study at large: The study used deep quantitative T cell receptor repertoire profiling to track responses to a trivalent subunit inactivated influenza vaccine. Points the paper makes about the study in general: The authors suggested that each seasonal influenza vaccination may recruit only a limited number of new T cells.

Library creation used RT-PCR. TCRdb names Illumina HiSeq 2500 as the instrument used. TCRdb reprocessed the public reads (quality trimming at Q25 with fastp, clone calling with MiXCR) and kept in-frame beta chains. CDR3 protein sequences are deduplicated, and each keeps its most common genes and DNA. This sample holds about 540,000 distinct CDR3 sequences; under 30% were observed only once. Of the sample, 2.8% is held by the ten largest clones. The sample was also linked to a second study, of T cells expressing NK-cell markers. As described in the second report: 5'RACE template switching, by which a universal primer site and unique molecular identifiers were added, was used to make TCR beta cDNA libraries. Three sorted T-cell subsets (CD3+CD56+NKG2C+, CD3+CD56+NKG2C- and CD3+CD56-NKG2C+) from several donors had their TCR beta-chain repertoires profiled. Seven of the eight sequenced donors were HCMV-seropositive and one was HCMV-seronegative. To restrict sorting to alphabetaTCR-expressing T cells, an anti-gammadeltaTCR antibody was added in several experiments. In more than 5 donors, the dominant CD3+CD56+NKG2C+ clonotypes were found to rank among the top 10 CD8+ clonotypes and to make up about 1.0-7.0% of CD8+ T cells. Those dominant clonotypes were again the most abundant among CD3+CD56-NKG2C+ cells in a few donors, at roughly 25-65%. It remained unclear whether the expanded NKG2C-expressing T cell clones were specific for HCMV antigens. Randomly selected healthy volunteers, three men and five women, were used as the eight sequenced donors. HCMV serostatus was determined by detecting HCMV-specific IgG in serum with a commercial ELISA kit. Ficoll density gradient centrifugation was used to isolate peripheral blood mononuclear cells from blood. CD4+ and CD8+ T cells were isolated from PBMC by magnetic immunoseparation with Miltenyi isolation kits. cDNA synthesis was primed from the TCR beta constant segment, followed by two successive PCR amplification steps. The libraries were sequenced on Illumina HiSeq 2000/2500, MiSeq or NextSeq, producing 2 x 150 bp reads. Reads were demultiplexed and grouped by UMI with MIGEC, and clonotypes were assembled and quantified with MiTCR. To exclude erroneous sequences, any TCR cDNA sequence not supported by at least two reads was discarded. The tcR package was used for downstream repertoire analysis, and clonotypes were matched between fractions using CDR3 nucleotide sequence together with V segment. Antigen specificity was annotated against VDJdb with VDJmatch, allowing one amino acid substitution in CDR3.

This receptor was taken from a man aged 45-65 years who received an inactivated influenza vaccine. Donor details come from another sample of the same person, matched by shared clones. The chain uses TRBV18 and TRBJ2-7; TRBD1 could be the D gene, as 5 bases match. The source was CD4+ T cells sorted from PBMCs, collected approximately 13 days after vaccination. The DNA sequence is as follows: TGTGCCAGCTCACCCACAGGCAGGTCCTACGAGCAGTACTTC. This gives the protein CASSPTGRSYEQYF.